The clone carrying this T cell receptor beta chain was seen many times. Its cognate antigen is unknown. For TCRbeta, the library was prepared with unique molecular identifiers. TCRdb itself ran the PCR reads through MiXCR, one entry per CDR3 protein. The sample carries around 90,000 distinct CDR3 sequences, about 14% recorded once. These data are taken from a study of T-cell reconstitution after alpha-beta-depleted transplantation in children. J lost 2 bases, V lost 4 bases, and 4 bases had no gene match. Germline V gene data show CDR1 as SGHRS and CDR2 as YFSETQ. The CDR3 spans 16 residues. Broader study findings: Some patients owed their high day-60 TCRbeta diversity to surviving recipient T cells and thymic progenitors. Reports say that about two months after transplant, the alpha-beta T cells came out of several hundred graft clones that had expanded. Once a year had passed after transplant, T-cell counts and diversity came mostly from newly produced T cells.

The origin of this receptor is a male patient aged 2 to 10 who had a stem cell transplant for acute lymphoblastic leukemia, so the T cells may come from the graft donor. The sequences come from PBMCs, mostly from graft donor cells, collected 180 days after TCRalphabeta/CD19-depleted stem cell transplant. The V gene is TRBV5-1, the J gene TRBJ2-1; TRBD2 matches 12 bases. Written as DNA, the CDR3 is TGCGCCAGCAGCCTATGGACTAGCGGGACCTACAATGAGCAGTTCTTC. Translating it yields CASSLWTSGTYNEQFF.